A selection of T cell receptor beta chains follows, all from one sample in a study of blood T cell repertoires in COVID-19. Clones were read by immunoSEQ multiplex PCR, and TCRdb kept only the in-frame ones, dropping some. The table records roughly 170,000 clones, less than 90% of them present only once. The sequencing sample was made of PBMCs or T cells enriched from blood (not recorded which). The receptors stem from a woman aged 45-60 years who had recovered from COVID-19. Each CDR3 is given with its conserved first and last residue. A D gene is named only where the DNA matches it firmly. Rows may omit the clone size; those that give it use once, few, many or a size class.

v_gene: TRBV30
abundance: once
j_gene: TRBJ1-5
d_gene: NA
CDR3nt: TGTGCCTGGAGTGTCTTGGCAGGCAATCAGCCCCAGCATTTT
CDR3aa: CAWSVLAGNQPQHF

v_gene: TRBV19
abundance: NA
j_gene: TRBJ1-4
d_gene: NA
CDR3nt: TGTGCCAGTACCTCGACGGGGGCAACTAATGAAAAACTGTTTTTT
CDR3aa: CASTSTGATNEKLFF

v_gene: TRBV10-3
abundance: NA
j_gene: TRBJ1-5
d_gene: TRBD1
CDR3nt: TGTGCCACCTCCTTACAGGGGAACAATCAGCCCCAGCATTTT
CDR3aa: CATSLQGNNQPQHF

v_gene: TRBV4-3
abundance: NA
j_gene: TRBJ2-1
d_gene: TRBD2
CDR3nt: TGCGCCAGCAGCCAAGAGGGCTGGACTAGCGGAGGTTACAATGAGCAGTTCTTC
CDR3aa: CASSQEGWTSGGYNEQFF

v_gene: TRBV3-1/TRBV3-2
abundance: NA
j_gene: TRBJ2-3
d_gene: NA
CDR3nt: TGTGCCAGCAGCCAGGAGGGGGCTATTCCCACAGATACGCAGTATTTT
CDR3aa: CASSQEGAIPTDTQYF

v_gene: TRBV2
abundance: NA
j_gene: TRBJ1-5
d_gene: NA
CDR3nt: TGTGCCAGCAAGGAGGGCGGTGAGCGCAATCAGCCCCAGCATTTT
CDR3aa: CASKEGGERNQPQHF

v_gene: TRBV11-3
abundance: once
j_gene: TRBJ1-1
d_gene: NA
CDR3nt: TGTGCCAGCAGCTTAGGTTACACGAACACTGAAGCTTTCTTT
CDR3aa: CASSLGYTNTEAFF

v_gene: TRBV20-1
abundance: NA
j_gene: TRBJ1-5
d_gene: NA
CDR3nt: TGCAGTGCTAGTATGGGGAGGGGCAATCAGCCCCAGCATTTT
CDR3aa: CSASMGRGNQPQHF

v_gene: TRBV7-8
abundance: NA
j_gene: TRBJ1-6
d_gene: TRBD1
CDR3nt: TGTGCCACCTTAGACAGGGTAGGATCACCCCTCCACTTT
CDR3aa: CATLDRVGSPLHF

v_gene: TRBV19
abundance: NA
j_gene: TRBJ2-2
d_gene: TRBD2
CDR3nt: TGTGCCAGTAGGAAAGGACTAGAAGGAATTCAGGTCGGGGAGCTGTTTTTT
CDR3aa: CASRKGLEGIQVGELFF

v_gene: TRBV9
abundance: NA
j_gene: TRBJ1-2
d_gene: NA
CDR3nt: TGTGCCAGCAGCCTATCAGGGAACTATGGCTACACCTTC
CDR3aa: CASSLSGNYGYTF

v_gene: TRBV28
abundance: NA
j_gene: TRBJ1-2
d_gene: NA
CDR3nt: TGTGCCAGCAGTGGAGGGTCCTATGGCTACACCTTC
CDR3aa: CASSGGSYGYTF

v_gene: TRBV11-2
abundance: once
j_gene: TRBJ2-1
d_gene: TRBD2
CDR3nt: TGTGCCAGCAGCTTATTTCGACTAGCGGGGGCCTCATACAATGAGCAGTTCTTC
CDR3aa: CASSLFRLAGASYNEQFF

v_gene: TRBV10-1
abundance: NA
j_gene: TRBJ1-2
d_gene: TRBD1
CDR3nt: TGCGCCAGCAGTGAAGGACAGGGGTCGGGCTATGGCTACACCTTC
CDR3aa: CASSEGQGSGYGYTF

v_gene: TRBV7-2
abundance: NA
j_gene: TRBJ1-2
d_gene: NA
CDR3nt: TGTGCCAGCAGCTCGTCGTCAACCACCGGGGGCTACACCTTC
CDR3aa: CASSSSSTTGGYTF

v_gene: TRBV4-2
abundance: few
j_gene: TRBJ2-6
d_gene: NA
CDR3nt: TGTGCCAGCAGCCAAGGGAGGGATGGGGCCAACGTCCTGACTTTC
CDR3aa: CASSQGRDGANVLTF

v_gene: TRBV27
abundance: few
j_gene: TRBJ2-6
d_gene: TRBD1
CDR3nt: TGTGCCAGCAGTTTAGGACAGGGTTTATCTGGGGCCAACGTCCTGACTTTC
CDR3aa: CASSLGQGLSGANVLTF

v_gene: TRBV5-4
abundance: NA
j_gene: TRBJ2-5
d_gene: TRBD2
CDR3nt: TGTGCCAGCAGCCCAGGGACTAGCGTCGAGACCCAGTACTTC
CDR3aa: CASSPGTSVETQYF

v_gene: TRBV13
abundance: NA
j_gene: TRBJ1-1
d_gene: TRBD1
CDR3nt: TGTGCCAGCAGCTTAAGCCCTAAGACAGGGAGAGCGAACACTGAAGCTTTCTTT
CDR3aa: CASSLSPKTGRANTEAFF

v_gene: TRBV6-5
abundance: NA
j_gene: TRBJ1-2
d_gene: TRBD1
CDR3nt: TGTGCCAGCAGTAACAGGGGGCGCTTCTTCTTC
CDR3aa: CASSNRGRFFF

v_gene: TRBV9
abundance: NA
j_gene: TRBJ1-1
d_gene: NA
CDR3nt: TGTGCCAGCACTCCGGGGTGGGAGCGGGCTGAAGCTTTCTTT
CDR3aa: CASTPGWERAEAFF

v_gene: TRBV4-1
abundance: NA
j_gene: TRBJ1-6
d_gene: TRBD1
CDR3nt: TGCGCCAGCAGCCGTTTGGACAGGGGGAATTCACCCCTCCACTTT
CDR3aa: CASSRLDRGNSPLHF

v_gene: TRBV5-5
abundance: NA
j_gene: TRBJ2-5
d_gene: TRBD1
CDR3nt: TGTGCCAGCAGCCAACAGACAGGGGGGCAAGAGACCCAGTACTTC
CDR3aa: CASSQQTGGQETQYF

v_gene: TRBV18
abundance: NA
j_gene: TRBJ2-1
d_gene: NA
CDR3nt: TGTGCCAGCTCACCGGGTGGGGGCTTGGATGAGCAGTTCTTC
CDR3aa: CASSPGGGLDEQFF

v_gene: TRBV7-2
abundance: NA
j_gene: TRBJ1-1
d_gene: NA
CDR3nt: TGTGCCAGCAGCTTAGTCGCAGATAAGATTGAAGCTTTCTTT
CDR3aa: CASSLVADKIEAFF

v_gene: TRBV7-9
abundance: NA
j_gene: TRBJ1-6
d_gene: NA
CDR3nt: TGTGCCAGCAGCCTAGCGGGCAGTTCACCCCTCCACTTT
CDR3aa: CASSLAGSSPLHF

v_gene: TRBV29-1
abundance: once
j_gene: TRBJ1-1
d_gene: NA
CDR3nt: TGCAGCGCTGAGGGAGAGGATAAAGGAGCTTTCTTT
CDR3aa: CSAEGEDKGAFF

v_gene: TRBV7-9
abundance: NA
j_gene: TRBJ2-5
d_gene: TRBD2
CDR3nt: TGTGCCAGCAGCGCTAGCGGGGGGGCGTGGGAGACCCAGTACTTC
CDR3aa: CASSASGGAWETQYF

v_gene: TRBV30
abundance: NA
j_gene: TRBJ1-1
d_gene: NA
CDR3nt: TGTGCCTGGGCGCCCCTGGTTCTGAACACTGAAGCTTTCTTT
CDR3aa: CAWAPLVLNTEAFF

v_gene: TRBV28
abundance: NA
j_gene: TRBJ1-3
d_gene: NA
CDR3nt: TGTGCCAGCAGGCAAAGTACTACTGGAAACACCATATATTTT
CDR3aa: CASRQSTTGNTIYF

v_gene: TRBV18
abundance: once
j_gene: TRBJ2-4
d_gene: TRBD2
CDR3nt: TGTGCCAGCTCACTTAGGACTAGCGGGAGTATAAACATTCAGTACTTC
CDR3aa: CASSLRTSGSINIQYF

v_gene: TRBV3-1/TRBV3-2
abundance: NA
j_gene: TRBJ1-6
d_gene: NA
CDR3nt: TGTGCCAGCAGCCAAGGGGCAGGGTCTACACCCCTCCACTTT
CDR3aa: CASSQGAGSTPLHF

v_gene: TRBV14
abundance: NA
j_gene: TRBJ2-1
d_gene: NA
CDR3nt: TGTGCCAGCAGCCGAGGGACTTGGAATGAGCAGTTCTTC
CDR3aa: CASSRGTWNEQFF

v_gene: TRBV7-2
abundance: NA
j_gene: TRBJ2-2
d_gene: NA
CDR3nt: TGTGCCAGCAGCCCCACGGGGGGCGACACCGGGGAGCTGTTTTTT
CDR3aa: CASSPTGGDTGELFF

v_gene: TRBV9
abundance: once
j_gene: TRBJ2-1
d_gene: NA
CDR3nt: TGTGCCAGCAGCGTAGTGAGCGAGTGGTCCTACAATGAGCAGTTCTTC
CDR3aa: CASSVVSEWSYNEQFF

v_gene: TRBV30
abundance: NA
j_gene: TRBJ1-1
d_gene: TRBD1
CDR3nt: TGTGCCTGGAGTGTACAGGGGGCAGTGAACACTGAAGCTTTCTTT
CDR3aa: CAWSVQGAVNTEAFF

v_gene: TRBV11-2
abundance: few
j_gene: TRBJ1-6
d_gene: NA
CDR3nt: TGTGCCAGCAGCCCTAGGGGGAAACAGGGCAAGGGGTCACCCCTCCACTTT
CDR3aa: CASSPRGKQGKGSPLHF

v_gene: TRBV5-1
abundance: many
j_gene: TRBJ1-3
d_gene: NA
CDR3nt: TGCGCCAGCAGCTCCCGCCCCGGGTCCGGAAACACCATATATTTT
CDR3aa: CASSSRPGSGNTIYF

v_gene: TRBV7-9
abundance: NA
j_gene: TRBJ1-2
d_gene: NA
CDR3nt: TGTGCCAGCAGCCCCGGGGTATATGGCTACACCTTC
CDR3aa: CASSPGVYGYTF

v_gene: TRBV7-2
abundance: few
j_gene: TRBJ1-6
d_gene: NA
CDR3nt: TGTGCCAGCAGCGAAAGCGCCCGTAACTCACCCCTCCACTTT
CDR3aa: CASSESARNSPLHF

v_gene: TRBV27
abundance: NA
j_gene: TRBJ2-1
d_gene: TRBD2
CDR3nt: TGTGCCAGCAGAAATCCGGTAGTAGCACTAGCGGGAGAGATTACCTACAATGAGCAGTTCTTC
CDR3aa: CASRNPVVALAGEITYNEQFF

v_gene: TRBV28
abundance: NA
j_gene: TRBJ2-3
d_gene: TRBD2
CDR3nt: TGTGCCAGCAGTTTGCGTAGGGGCATGCCGAGCGGGGGTCATGGTACGCAGTATTTT
CDR3aa: CASSLRRGMPSGGHGTQYF

v_gene: TRBV7-2
abundance: few
j_gene: TRBJ1-5
d_gene: TRBD1
CDR3nt: TGTGCCAGCAGCTTAGGCGGGACAGGGAATCAGCCCCAGCATTTT
CDR3aa: CASSLGGTGNQPQHF

v_gene: TRBV14
abundance: NA
j_gene: TRBJ1-2
d_gene: NA
CDR3nt: TGTGCCAGCAGCCCGGTGGGGGGGCACTATGGCTACACCTTC
CDR3aa: CASSPVGGHYGYTF

v_gene: TRBV6-5
abundance: NA
j_gene: TRBJ1-2
d_gene: TRBD1
CDR3nt: TGTGCCAGCAGTTACCAATGGCAGGGGGCTAACTATGGCTACACCTTC
CDR3aa: CASSYQWQGANYGYTF

v_gene: TRBV28
abundance: once
j_gene: TRBJ1-5
d_gene: NA
CDR3nt: TGTGCCAGCAGCATCCTCGGGGGTAAGAATCAGCCCCAGCATTTT
CDR3aa: CASSILGGKNQPQHF

v_gene: TRBV7-9
abundance: once
j_gene: TRBJ1-1
d_gene: NA
CDR3nt: TGTGCCAGCAGAGGAGGGGTAACTGAAGCTTTCTTT
CDR3aa: CASRGGVTEAFF

v_gene: TRBV11-3
abundance: NA
j_gene: TRBJ2-2
d_gene: NA
CDR3nt: TGTGCCAGCAGCTTAGACTGGGGGGTGAACACCGGGGAGCTGTTTTTT
CDR3aa: CASSLDWGVNTGELFF

v_gene: TRBV7-2
abundance: NA
j_gene: TRBJ1-1
d_gene: TRBD1
CDR3nt: TGTGCCAGCAGCTTGGGACAGAGGATCACTGAAGCTTTCTTT
CDR3aa: CASSLGQRITEAFF